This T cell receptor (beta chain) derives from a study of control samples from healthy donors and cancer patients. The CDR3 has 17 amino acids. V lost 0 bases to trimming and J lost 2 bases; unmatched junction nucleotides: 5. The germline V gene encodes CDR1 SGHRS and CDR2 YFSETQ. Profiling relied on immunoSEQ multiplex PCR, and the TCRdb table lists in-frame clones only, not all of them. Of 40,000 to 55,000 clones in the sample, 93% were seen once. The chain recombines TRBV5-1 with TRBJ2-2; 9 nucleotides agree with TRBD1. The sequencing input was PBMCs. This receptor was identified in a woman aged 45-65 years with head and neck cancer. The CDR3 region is CASSLDPGQGNTGELFF. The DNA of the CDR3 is TGCGCCAGCAGCTTGGACCCGGGACAGGGTAACACCGGGGAGCTGTTTTTT.